This T cell receptor beta chain was retrieved from a study of CD8 T cells in Susac syndrome (dated by TCRdb to about 2019). Study-wide context: The study used repertoire sequencing to test whether antigen drove CD8+ T cell activation and differentiation in Susac syndrome. The study compared CD8+ T cell repertoire clonality among about a dozen healthy donors, approximately 14 Susac syndrome patients and roughly 16 multiple sclerosis patients. Study-wide conclusions, independent of this receptor: The TCR sequencing and HLA analysis was acknowledged to have included a relatively small number of individuals.

RNA was extracted with the RNeasy kit and roughly 0.45 to 1 ug was reverse transcribed using random hexamers. The immunoSEQ multiplex PCR assay, which covers 54 Vbeta and 13 Jbeta segments, was used to amplify TCR beta CDR3 regions. To correct PCR amplification bias, a synthetic template baseline was used for both primer optimization and computational correction. Under the source paper's analysis protocol: Reads were annotated to V, D and J genes per IMGT and analyzed with immunoSEQ Analyzer, keeping only productive sequences. Clonality was calculated as one minus the Shannon entropy normalized by log2 of the number of productive unique sequences. For each patient and control, public and private clones were evaluated within the 100 most prevalent clones. A clone was defined as Susac-specific if it was absent from the healthy and MS cohorts, from roughly 990 published viral clones and from other ImmuneACCESS disease sequences. The public reads were reprocessed in TCRdb via fastp at Q25 and MiXCR, keeping in-frame beta chains. Merged by CDR3 protein, the rows form single entries marked with the most common genes and DNA. These V and J calls derive from TCRdb rather than the authors' analysis. Present in this sample are 160,000 or so distinct CDR3 sequences, 90% to 95% of which were seen just once. The ten largest clones add up to around 0.21% of the sample.

Points on this clonotype: Its antigen specificity is not known. Base-call qualities are not available, and no considerably larger clone is one nucleotide away.

Peripheral blood CD8+ and CD4+ T cells from healthy donors, Susac syndrome patients and multiple sclerosis patients were profiled using high-throughput TCR beta sequencing. The multiple sclerosis controls were treatment-naive patients whose relapsing-remitting disease, either stable or active, fulfilled the revised McDonald criteria. Bulk CD8+ and CD4+ T cells were purified by magnetic negative isolation, while CD8+ TEMRA cells were enriched using FACS. Blood was collected in EDTA tubes and processed within 24 hours, with PBMCs isolated through density gradient centrifugation. PBMCs intended for TCR sequencing were cryopreserved in liquid nitrogen and were subsequently thawed in a 37 degrees C water bath. Purity of sorted or isolated CD4+, CD8+ and CD8+ TEMRA cells was at least 90%. V is reduced by 5 bases and J by 0 bases, leaving a spacing of 13 bases between them. The germline V gene supplies CDR1 SQVTM and CDR2 ANQGSEA. The CDR3, cysteine through phenylalanine, is 15 amino acids long. Only the CDR3 portion is preserved as DNA: 45 bases, with reading frame beginning at the first base.

This sequence originates from a human donor with multiple sclerosis. Rearrangement joined TRBV29-1 to TRBJ2-2; the best D guess is TRBD2, with 5 bases matching. Sequenced input: CD8+ T cells from PBMCs. The CDR3 protein: CSVTALGSNTGELFF. The nucleotide sequence is given as TGCAGCGTTACCGCACTAGGGTCGAACACCGGGGAGCTGTTTTTT.